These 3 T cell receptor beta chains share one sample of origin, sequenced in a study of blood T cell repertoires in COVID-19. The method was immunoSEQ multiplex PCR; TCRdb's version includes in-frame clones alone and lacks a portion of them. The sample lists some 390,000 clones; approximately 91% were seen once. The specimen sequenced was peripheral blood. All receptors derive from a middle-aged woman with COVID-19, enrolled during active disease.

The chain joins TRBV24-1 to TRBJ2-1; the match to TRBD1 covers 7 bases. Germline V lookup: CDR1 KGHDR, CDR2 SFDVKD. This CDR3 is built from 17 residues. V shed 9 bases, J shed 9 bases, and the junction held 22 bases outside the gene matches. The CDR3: CATGPPLETGSPSEQFF. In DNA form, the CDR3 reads TGTGCCACCGGCCCCCCTTTGGAGACAGGGTCTCCCTCTGAGCAGTTCTTC.

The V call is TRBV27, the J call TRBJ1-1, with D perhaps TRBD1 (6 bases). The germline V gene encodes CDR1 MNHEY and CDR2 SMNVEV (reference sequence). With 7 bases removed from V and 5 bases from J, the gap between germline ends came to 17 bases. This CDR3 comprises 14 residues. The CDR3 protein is CASTGLAGATEAFF. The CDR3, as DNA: TGTGCCAGCACCGGACTCGCGGGGGCTACTGAAGCTTTCTTT.

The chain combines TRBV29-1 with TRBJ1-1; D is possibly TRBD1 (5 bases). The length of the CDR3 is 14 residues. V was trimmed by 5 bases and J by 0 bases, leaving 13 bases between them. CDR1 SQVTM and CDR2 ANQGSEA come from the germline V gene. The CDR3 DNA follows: TGCAGCGTTTTTAGACAGTTCATGAACACTGAAGCTTTCTTT. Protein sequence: CSVFRQFMNTEAFF. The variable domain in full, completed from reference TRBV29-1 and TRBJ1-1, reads SAVISQKPSRDICQRGTSLTIQCQVDSQVTMMFWYRQQPGQSLTLIATANQGSEATYESGFVIDKFPISRPNLTFSTLTVSNMSPEDSSIYLCSVFRQFMNTEAFFGQGTRLTVV.